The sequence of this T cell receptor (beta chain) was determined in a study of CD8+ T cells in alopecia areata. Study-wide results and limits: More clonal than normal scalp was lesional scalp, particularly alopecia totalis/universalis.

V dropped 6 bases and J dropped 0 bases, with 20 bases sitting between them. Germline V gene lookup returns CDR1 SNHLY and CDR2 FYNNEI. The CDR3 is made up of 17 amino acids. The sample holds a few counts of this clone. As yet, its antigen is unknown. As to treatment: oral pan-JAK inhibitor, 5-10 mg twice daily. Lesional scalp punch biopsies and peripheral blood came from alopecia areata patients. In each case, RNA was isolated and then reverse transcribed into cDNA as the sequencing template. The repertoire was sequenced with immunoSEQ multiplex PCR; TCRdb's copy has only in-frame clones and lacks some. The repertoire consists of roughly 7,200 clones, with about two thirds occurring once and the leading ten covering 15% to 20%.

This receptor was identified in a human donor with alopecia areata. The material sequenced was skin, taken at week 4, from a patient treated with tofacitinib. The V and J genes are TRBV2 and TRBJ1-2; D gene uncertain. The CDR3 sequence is CASRARQRGKTNYGYTF. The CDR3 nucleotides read TGTGCCAGCAGGGCCCGTCAACGGGGTAAAACTAACTATGGCTACACCTTC. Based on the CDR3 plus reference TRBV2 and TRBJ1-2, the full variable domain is EPEVTQTPSHQVTQMGQEVILRCVPISNHLYFYWYRQILGQKVEFLVSFYNNEISEKSEIFDDQFSVERPDGSNFTLKIRSTKLEDSAMYFCASRARQRGKTNYGYTFGSGTRLTVV.